The 16 T cell receptor beta chains below were found in one sample sequenced in a study of pediatric ulcerative colitis. TCRdb keeps only in-frame clones here, not all; method: immunoSEQ multiplex PCR. The sample shows fewer than 45,000 clones, over 80% of them seen only once. The sequencing sample was made of blood. The receptors derive from a girl aged 10 to 17 with moderate ulcerative colitis.

The V gene is TRBV14, the J gene TRBJ2-2; tentatively, D is TRBD2 (6 bases). CDR1 is SGHDN, CDR2 FVKESK, per germline. The CDR3 sequence is 14 residues long. V lost 1 base to trimming and J lost 6 bases, with 9 bases between them. As DNA, the CDR3 is TGTGCCAGCAGCCAAGTTCCGGGGGCCGGGGAGCTGTTTTTT. Protein product: CASSQVPGAGELFF.

This clone was detected only a few times. The J gene is TRBJ2-7, the V gene TRBV10-3, with D perhaps matching TRBD2 (5 bases). CDR3 length: 14 amino acids. The V end lost 2 bases, the J end lost 3 bases, and 11 bases lay between the germline ends. The germline V gene encodes CDR1 ENHRY and CDR2 SYGVKD. DNA of the CDR3: TGTGCCATCAGTGAGCGTCTAGCAGACTACGAGCAGTACTTC. Its protein is CAISERLADYEQYF.

This sequence joins TRBV27 and TRBJ1-1; 7 bases match TRBD1. Germline V CDR1 and CDR2: MNHEY, SMNVEV (reference sequence). V lost 7 bases to trimming and J lost 4 bases; unmatched junction nucleotides: 9. The CDR3 is 14 amino acids. This chain's CDR3 is CASKPQGGGTEAFF. DNA for the CDR3: TGTGCCAGCAAGCCCCAGGGGGGTGGCACTGAAGCTTTCTTT.

The J gene is TRBJ1-1, the V gene TRBV27; no clear D gene. Between the trimmed V and J ends, which lost 6 bases and 3 bases, there was a span of 17 bases. There are 15 residues in the CDR3. Germline V gene data show CDR1 as MNHEY and CDR2 as SMNVEV (reference sequence). The CDR3 DNA follows: TGTGCCAGCAGGCCGACGGCAGACCCTTACACTGAAGCTTTCTTT. Amino acid sequence: CASRPTADPYTEAFF.

The CDR3 bases are TGTGCCAGCAGCCCCCGTGGCAGGGGTAACGCTGAAGCTTTCTTT. Translating gives CASSPRGRGNAEAFF. The genes are TRBV5-4 and TRBJ1-1; perhaps TRBD1 as D (6 bases). Trimming took off 4 bases at V and 6 bases at J, with 19 bases between the two ends. The CDR3 contains 15 residues. Germline V gene lookup returns CDR1 SGHNT and CDR2 YYREEE (reference sequence).

The chain is built from TRBV9 and TRBJ1-2; maybe TRBD1 (5 bases). The V end lost 0 bases, the J end lost 7 bases, and 13 bases lay between the germline ends. Per germline, CDR1 SGDLS and CDR2 YYNGEE. CDR3 size: 14 residues. In DNA, the CDR3 is TGTGCCAGCAGCGTAGAAGCAGGGAGTGCTGGCTACACCTTC. The encoded protein is CASSVEAGSAGYTF.

The chain has TRBV4-1 and TRBJ2-3, with D perhaps TRBD2 (5 bases). Per germline, CDR1 MGHRA and CDR2 YSYEKL. Trimming pared 9 bases from V and 5 bases from J, leaving 12 bases between. This CDR3 is 12 amino acids long. The CDR3 DNA reads TGCGCCAGTGGGCCCAGCGGAGATACGCAGTATTTT. Encoded protein: CASGPSGDTQYF.

The gene calls are TRBV5-1 and TRBJ2-2; TRBD1 aligns across 10 bases. This CDR3 region has 14 residues. The junction had 2 bases not matched to a gene; V was cut back by 3 bases and J by 6 bases. The germline V gene encodes CDR1 SGHRS and CDR2 YFSETQ. The CDR3 DNA follows: TGCGCCAGCAGCTCGACAGGGGGCTCCGGGGAGCTGTTTTTT. Translating it yields CASSSTGGSGELFF.

This clone was observed a handful of times. The V and J genes are TRBV21-1 and TRBJ1-6; TRBD1, the table's D call, lacks a check against the DNA. TRBV21-1 constitutes a pseudogene. This CDR3 has 14 residues. The CDR3 DNA is TGTGCCGGAGAACAGGGGCTACAAAATTCACCCCTCCACTTT. Translating gives CAGEQGLQNSPLHF.

The gene calls are TRBV4-1 and TRBJ2-1; 7 bases agree with TRBD1. The germline CDR1 and CDR2 sequences are MGHRA and YSYEKL. This CDR3 region has 14 residues. J lost 13 bases, V lost 4 bases, and 13 bases had no gene match. The CDR3 sequence is CASSLPRTGQSQFF. In nucleotides, the CDR3 is TGCGCCAGCAGCCTCCCCAGGACAGGCCAGAGCCAGTTCTTC.

This clone has only one observation. The V and J genes are TRBV11-2 and TRBJ2-1, with D possibly TRBD1 on 5 matching bases. V was pared by 1 base and J by 0 bases, with 10 bases between. Germline-derived CDR1 and CDR2 are SGHAT and FQNNGV. The CDR3 length is 16 residues. The DNA for the CDR3 is TGTGCCAGCAGCTTAGGGGGCCTACACTCCTACAATGAGCAGTTCTTC. Translated, it gives CASSLGGLHSYNEQFF.

The chain is built from TRBV20-1 and TRBJ1-3; the D is unclear. CDR1 is DFQATT and CDR2 is SNEGSKA in the germline V gene (reference sequence). Trimming cost V 5 bases and J 3 bases, with 5 bases left between them. The CDR3 consists of 11 residues. The CDR3 is CSAQRGNTIYF. CDR3 sequence (DNA): TGCAGTGCTCAGCGTGGAAACACCATATATTTT.

This clone was detected only a few times. The chain uses TRBV6-1 and TRBJ2-4, with D tentatively TRBD1 (5 bases). CDR1 is MNHNS, CDR2 SASEGT, per germline. V was shortened by 3 bases and J by 8 bases, with 8 bases between the two germline ends. The CDR3 extends over 12 amino acids. CDR3: CASSEDIDIQYF. CDR3 DNA sequence: TGTGCCAGCAGTGAGGACATTGACATTCAGTACTTC.

The V and J genes are TRBV28 and TRBJ1-6, with unresolved D. Germline V lookup: CDR1 MDHEN, CDR2 SYDVKM. This CDR3 has 13 amino acids. V was trimmed by 1 base and J by 3 bases, leaving 1 base between them. CDR3 DNA: TGTGCCAGCAGTTTATTCTATAATTCACCCCTCCACTTT. It translates to CASSLFYNSPLHF.

This clone was picked up a small number of times. The rearrangement links TRBV30 to TRBJ1-4; no firm D call. Germline CDR1 GTSNPN, CDR2 SVGIG (reference sequence). V was clipped by 3 bases and J by 8 bases, with 19 bases between them. The CDR3 spans 15 residues. The CDR3 spells CAWRGYVTAQEKLFF. The CDR3 coding sequence is TGTGCCTGGAGAGGCTACGTTACAGCCCAAGAAAAACTGTTTTTT.

V is TRBV5-1 and J is TRBJ1-6; 11 bases are a match to TRBD1. Germline values: CDR1 SGHRS, CDR2 YFSETQ. The CDR3 runs 15 residues. The trim removed 1 base at V and 8 bases at J, leaving 2 bases unmatched. CDR3 loop: CASSLKGQGDSPLHF. The CDR3 DNA is TGCGCCAGCAGCTTGAAGGGACAGGGGGATTCACCCCTCCACTTT.